This T cell receptor beta chain was retrieved from a study of T cells after yellow fever vaccination. At the level of the study: SMART-Seq v4 Ultra Low Input served to prepare low-cell-number fractions.

5'RACE template switching added a universal primer site and UMIs to TCR cDNA. MiXCR was run by TCRdb on the 5' RACE reads, yielding one entry per CDR3 protein. In the table there are about 400,000 distinct CDR3 sequences, around a tenth of which are singletons. This clonotype occurred a few times. What it recognizes is unknown. The CDR3 is 13 residues long. Germline loops: CDR1 DFQATT, CDR2 SNEGSKA (reference sequence). The V end was cut by 5 bases, the J end by 8 bases, with 16 bases between. The study's findings and limits: Some clonotypes, a small share, were shared between CD4 and CD8 compartments. Most clones from primary vaccination were detected again post-booster (approximately 96% CD4, 88% CD8).

This sequence joins TRBV20-1 and TRBJ2-1, with D uncertain. The clonotype originates from a man aged 18 to 29 who received the YFV17D yellow fever vaccine. The source material was PBMCs, sampled on the day of the first yellow fever vaccination. This CDR3 reads CSAGRLQRHEQFF. CDR3 DNA sequence: TGCAGTGCTGGACGCCTCCAGCGCCATGAGCAGTTCTTC.